This TCR beta chain was identified in a study of response to subunit inactivated influenza vaccine. Study-wide results and limits: The authors suggested that every seasonal influenza vaccination recruits few new T cells.

TCRdb itself ran the RT-PCR reads through MiXCR, one entry per CDR3 protein. The sample consists of 600,000 to 850,000 distinct CDR3 sequences, 13% to 15% of them appearing once. In the case of this clonotype: Its antigen is unknown.

The CDR3 contains 12 residues. Looked up from germline, CDR1 is SNHLY and CDR2 is FYNNEI. Trimming stripped 4 bases from V and 7 bases from J, with 11 bases between. The V gene is TRBV2, the J gene TRBJ2-7; D is perhaps TRBD1 (6 bases). Material: PBMCs from blood, obtained 14 to 15 days before vaccination. This TCR was recovered from a man in his fifties who received an inactivated influenza vaccine. The DNA of the CDR3 is TGTGCCAGCAGTGCCACAGGGTGGGAGCAGTACTTC. Its translation: CASSATGWEQYF.